This T cell receptor (beta chain) was sequenced during a study of control samples from healthy donors and cancer patients. The CDR3 has 16 amino acids. Germline CDR1 is SGDLS and CDR2 is YYNGEE. V lost 3 bases to trimming and J lost 7 bases; unmatched junction nucleotides: 10. Profiling relied on immunoSEQ multiplex PCR, and the TCRdb table lists in-frame clones only, not all of them. The table shows fewer than 200,000 clones, with around 94% occurring only once. The sequenced sample consisted of PBMCs. The TCR sequence derives from a man in his 60s with colorectal cancer. This chain joins TRBV9 and TRBJ2-1; 10 bases line up with TRBD2. The CDR3 region has the DNA TGTGCCAGCAGCGCCTTTCAAGCGGGGGGGCCTAATGAGCAGTTCTTC. Translated, it gives CASSAFQAGGPNEQFF.